Below are 3 T cell receptor beta chains sequenced from a single sample in a study of early T cells in non-severe SARS-CoV-2 infection. MiXCR was run by TCRdb on the 5' RACE reads, yielding one entry per CDR3 protein. The table records approximately 50,000 distinct CDR3 sequences, 7.5% to 10% of them present only once. The sample consisted of whole blood. These receptors originate from an adult who was a healthcare worker with PCR-confirmed SARS-CoV-2 infection or an uninfected control (not recorded which).

This clonotype was picked up a small number of times. The chain combines TRBV6-1 with TRBJ2-6; no clear D gene. The CDR3 has 13 residues. Germline lookup yields CDR1 MNHNS and CDR2 SASEGT. The V and J ends lost 11 bases and 1 base respectively, with 9 bases between them. CDR3 nucleotide sequence: TGTGCCTACATGAGGTCTGGGGCCAACGTCCTGACTTTC. Its protein is CAYMRSGANVLTF.

The chain joins TRBV28 to TRBJ2-7; either TRBD1 or TRBD2 may supply D (6 bases each). This CDR3 has 15 amino acids. Germline values: CDR1 MDHEN, CDR2 SYDVKM. V shed 7 bases and J shed 3 bases, with 19 bases lying between them. The CDR3 loop reads CASTTGPGRLYEQYF. CDR3 DNA: TGTGCCAGCACGACAGGCCCGGGGAGGCTCTACGAGCAGTACTTC.

This clonotype has a count of ten or more. The chain couples TRBV10-3 to TRBJ2-3, with TRBD2 as a possible D gene (6 bases). This CDR3 has 14 residues. Trimming shortened V by 10 bases and J by 0 bases, and 14 bases separated the two germline ends. Germline CDR1 and CDR2: ENHRY and SYGVKD. The CDR3 spells CATFRGSSTDTQYF. Written as DNA, the CDR3 is TGTGCCACATTCCGGGGGAGCAGCACAGATACGCAGTATTTT.